One sample yielded the 10 T cell receptor beta chains listed below, sequenced in a study of CD8+ T cells in alopecia areata. Sequencing relied on a cDNA template that was reverse transcribed from extracted RNA. Only in-frame clones appear in the TCRdb table, and some are missing; sequencing was by immunoSEQ multiplex PCR. The sample has around 150,000 clones; 62% are singletons. Sequencing was done on a sample of CD8+ T cells sorted from blood. These receptors all come from a human donor in good health.

This clone was seen a handful of times. The gene calls are TRBV6-1 and TRBJ2-3; D might be TRBD1 (5 bases). CDR3 size: 17 residues. The V gene's germline CDR1 is MNHNS and CDR2 SASEGT. Trimming cost V 4 bases and J 3 bases, with 20 bases left between them. DNA of the CDR3: TGTGCCAGCAGTGCCCGACAGTTCTTAGGTGAGACAGATACGCAGTATTTT. Translated, it gives CASSARQFLGETDTQYF.

The CDR3 DNA sequence: TGTGCCAGTACCACAGGGGCGGCCTACGAGCAGTACTTC. Translated: CASTTGAAYEQYF. This chain uses TRBV6-5 with TRBJ2-7, with 7 positions matching TRBD1. The V segment lost 9 bases and the J segment 2 bases; nucleotides outside the gene matches: 7. This CDR3 spans 13 amino acids. Germline V gives CDR1 MNHEY, CDR2 SVGAGI.

V gene TRBV29-1 combines with J gene TRBJ1-2; D is unresolved. Germline V gene sequence: CDR1 SQVTM, CDR2 ANQGSEA. Trimming left V 3 bases short and J 1 base short, with 12 bases between. The CDR3 loop spans 14 amino acids. In DNA form, the CDR3 reads TGCAGCGTTGACGAAGGCGGATATAACTATGGCTACACCTTC. This encodes CSVDEGGYNYGYTF.

This clone was seen a few times. V is TRBV30 and J is TRBJ1-1, with D uncertain. Germline V gene lookup returns CDR1 GTSNPN and CDR2 SVGIG (reference sequence). The length of the CDR3 is 15 residues. Trimming cost V 2 bases and J 1 base, with 14 bases left between them. In DNA form, the CDR3 reads TGTGCCTGGAGTCCACCAGACGTGACGAACACTGAAGCTTTCTTT. This sequence encodes CAWSPPDVTNTEAFF.

This sequence joins TRBV27 and TRBJ1-2, with a tentative D call TRBD1 (5 bases). Trimming stripped 8 bases from V and 2 bases from J, with 15 bases between. The germline V gene encodes CDR1 MNHEY and CDR2 SMNVEV (reference sequence). The CDR3 contains 14 residues. The CDR3 spells CASGLIRDNYGYTF. For the CDR3, the DNA is TGTGCCAGCGGTCTGATCCGGGACAACTATGGCTACACCTTC.

CDR3 residues: CASSLSGMAEAFF. The CDR3 nucleotides are TGTGCCAGCAGTTTATCAGGGATGGCTGAAGCTTTCTTT. This rearrangement joins TRBV27 to TRBJ1-1; D unclear. V was shortened by 0 bases and J by 6 bases, with 8 bases between the two germline ends. This CDR3 comprises 13 residues. Germline CDR1 reads MNHEY; CDR2 reads SMNVEV (reference sequence).

For the CDR3, the DNA is TGTGCCAGCAGTTTACCGGGGCTCACCCTCTACAATGAGCAGTTCTTC. This sequence encodes CASSLPGLTLYNEQFF. This chain links TRBV28 with TRBJ2-1, with D perhaps assigned TRBD1 or TRBD2 (5 bases each). The CDR3 length is 16 residues. V was trimmed by 2 bases and J by 3 bases, leaving 14 bases between them. CDR1 is MDHEN, CDR2 SYDVKM, per germline.

The chain recombines TRBV28 with TRBJ2-2; D remains ambiguous. The germline gives CDR1 MDHEN, CDR2 SYDVKM. Trimming removed 1 base at V and 7 bases at J, with 4 bases between. The CDR3 is 12 residues long. This CDR3 is CASSLYGGELFF. The CDR3 DNA is TGTGCCAGCAGTTTATATGGCGGGGAGCTGTTTTTT.

This clone appeared a few times. V and J are TRBV5-5 and TRBJ1-1; the D is unclear. V was pared by 2 bases and J by 6 bases, with 14 bases between. The CDR3 is made up of 14 amino acids. Germline lookup yields CDR1 SGHKS and CDR2 YYEKEE (reference sequence). The CDR3 protein is CASSFGPLVAEAFF. The CDR3 DNA reads as TGTGCCAGCAGCTTCGGGCCCTTGGTGGCTGAAGCTTTCTTT.

There are a few counts of this clone. This rearrangement joins TRBV29-1 to TRBJ1-2; 12 bases fit TRBD1. The V gene's germline CDR1 is SQVTM and CDR2 ANQGSEA. The CDR3 runs 15 residues. J lost 8 bases, V lost 1 base, and 8 bases had no gene match. CDR3 coding DNA: TGCAGCGTTGAAGTCCGGGACAGGGGGCGTCGGGGCTACACCTTC. Its translation is CSVEVRDRGRRGYTF. The full variable domain, its missing parts supplied by reference TRBV29-1 and TRBJ1-2, is SAVISQKPSRDICQRGTSLTIQCQVDSQVTMMFWYRQQPGQSLTLIATANQGSEATYESGFVIDKFPISRPNLTFSTLTVSNMSPEDSSIYLCSVEVRDRGRRGYTFGSGTRLTVV.